This T cell receptor beta chain emerged from a study of blood T cell repertoires in COVID-19. Study in general: T cells, B-cell-depleted T cells, or PBMCs provided the cDNA or gDNA that served as material.

Original data processing: For nucleated cells, counts were estimated from reference gene primer amplification. Clones were sequenced by immunoSEQ multiplex PCR, and TCRdb holds only the in-frame ones, with some missing. The DNA was the basis for D and trimming; V, J and clone size are from that table. The data contain about 120,000 clones, 86% of them singletons. This clone has a single count. The J segment lost 10 bases and the V segment lost 7 bases, leaving 6 bases of the junction unmatched. The CDR3 has 13 residues. V is TRBV12-3 or TRBV12-4 and J is TRBJ2-5, with 13 positions matching TRBD2. The clonotype was recovered from a man aged 40-49 years with acute or convalescent COVID-19. The sample consisted of peripheral blood. This CDR3 is CASTFGLAGDQYF. In nucleotides, the CDR3 is TGTGCCAGCACCTTTGGACTAGCGGGAGACCAGTACTTC.